Reported below is one T cell receptor beta chain. Assay used: immunoSEQ multiplex PCR; TCRdb lists only in-frame clones, some missing. The sample includes fewer than 3 million clones, around 93% of them seen just once. The CDR3 has 15 amino acids. Trimming pared 4 bases from V and 2 bases from J, leaving 12 bases between. From germline, CDR1 is LGHNA and CDR2 YNFKEQ. The data originate from a study of shared clonotypes between healthy human individuals. The specimen was naive CD4+ T cells from PBMCs. As for subset: CD45RA+ positively selected. The rearrangement uses TRBV4-2 and TRBJ1-3; D uncertain. The TCR was taken from a man aged 18 to 30 in good health. Some clones in this sample may be carry-over from other donors' samples. CDR3 amino acids: CASSRELTTGNTIYF. DNA for the CDR3: TGTGCCAGCAGCCGAGAGCTTACTACTGGAAACACCATATATTTT.